The following is a T cell receptor (beta chain) sequence with its context. Germline-derived CDR1 and CDR2 are MRHNA and SNTAGT. This CDR3 spans 14 amino acids. V was cut by 3 bases and J by 2 bases, with 7 bases left in between. The sample is drawn from a study of blood T cell repertoires in COVID-19. Study context: Sites across the United States, Italy and Spain contributed samples from acute and convalescent COVID-19. T cells, B-cell-depleted T cells, or PBMCs supplied cDNA or gDNA.

In the study's own analysis: Nucleated cell number was recorded as an estimate derived from reference gene primer amplification. Sequencing used immunoSEQ multiplex PCR; TCRdb keeps in-frame clones, though not all of them. V, J and clone size derive from that table, while D and trimming were established from the DNA sequence. The table lists tens of thousands of clones, about 80% of them singletons. The chain uses TRBV6-4 and TRBJ2-2; D perhaps matches TRBD1 (6 bases). The specimen sequenced was peripheral blood. The source is a human donor in a cohort sampled during active COVID-19. The CDR3 is CASSEQGNTGELFF. CDR3 sequence (DNA): TGTGCCAGCAGTGAACAGGGTAACACCGGGGAGCTGTTTTTT.